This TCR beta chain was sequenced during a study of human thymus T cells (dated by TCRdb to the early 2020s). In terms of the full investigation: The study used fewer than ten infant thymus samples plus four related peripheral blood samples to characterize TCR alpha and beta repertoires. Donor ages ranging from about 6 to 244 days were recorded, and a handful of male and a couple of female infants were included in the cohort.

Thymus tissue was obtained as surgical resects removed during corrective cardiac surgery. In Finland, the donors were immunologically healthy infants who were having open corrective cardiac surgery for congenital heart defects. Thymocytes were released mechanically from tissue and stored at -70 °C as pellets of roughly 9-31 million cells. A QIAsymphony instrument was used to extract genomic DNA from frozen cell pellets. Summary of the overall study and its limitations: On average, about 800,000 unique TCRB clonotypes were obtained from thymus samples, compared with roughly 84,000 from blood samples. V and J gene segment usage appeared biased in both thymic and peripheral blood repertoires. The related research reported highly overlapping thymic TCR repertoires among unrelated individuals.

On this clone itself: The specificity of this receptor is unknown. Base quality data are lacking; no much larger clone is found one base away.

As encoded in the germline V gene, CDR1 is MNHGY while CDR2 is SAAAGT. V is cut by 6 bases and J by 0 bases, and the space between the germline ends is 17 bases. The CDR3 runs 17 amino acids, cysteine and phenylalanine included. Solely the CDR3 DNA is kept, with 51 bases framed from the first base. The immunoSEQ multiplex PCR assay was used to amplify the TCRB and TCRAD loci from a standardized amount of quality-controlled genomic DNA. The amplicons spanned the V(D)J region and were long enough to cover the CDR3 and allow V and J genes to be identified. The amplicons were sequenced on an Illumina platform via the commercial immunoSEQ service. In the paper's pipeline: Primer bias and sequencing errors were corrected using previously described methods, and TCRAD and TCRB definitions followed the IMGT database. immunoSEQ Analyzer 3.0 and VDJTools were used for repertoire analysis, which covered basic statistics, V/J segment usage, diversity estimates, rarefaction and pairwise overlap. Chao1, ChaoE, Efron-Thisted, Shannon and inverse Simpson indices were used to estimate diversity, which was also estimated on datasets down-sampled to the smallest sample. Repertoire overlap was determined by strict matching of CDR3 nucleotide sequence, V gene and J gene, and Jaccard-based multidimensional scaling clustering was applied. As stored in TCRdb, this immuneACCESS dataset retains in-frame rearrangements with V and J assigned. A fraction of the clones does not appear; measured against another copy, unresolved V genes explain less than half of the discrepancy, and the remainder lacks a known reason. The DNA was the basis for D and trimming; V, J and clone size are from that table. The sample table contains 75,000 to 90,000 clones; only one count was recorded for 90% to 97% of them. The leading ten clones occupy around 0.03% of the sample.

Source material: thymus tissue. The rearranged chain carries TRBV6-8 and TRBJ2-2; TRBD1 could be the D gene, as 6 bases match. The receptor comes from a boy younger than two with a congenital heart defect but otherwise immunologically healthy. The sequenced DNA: TGTGCCAGCAGCCCGACAGGATTTCTAACGAACACCGGGGAGCTGTTTTTT. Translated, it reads CASSPTGFLTNTGELFF.